This entry lists 6 T cell receptor beta chains sequenced from one sample in a study of T cell clones after liver transplantation. Clones were sequenced by immunoSEQ multiplex PCR, and TCRdb holds only the in-frame ones, with some missing. The table shows tens of thousands of clones, with less than 90% occurring only once. The sample in question was CD4+ T cells from blood, obtained at the 22-month timepoint. Receptors originate from a human patient who received a liver transplant. Among the T cells, some may be from the graft donor.

The chain is built from TRBV28 and TRBJ2-2; D is perhaps TRBD1 or TRBD2 (6 bases each). CDR1 MDHEN and CDR2 SYDVKM come from the germline V gene. With 5 bases removed from V and 7 bases from J, the gap between germline ends came to 14 bases. The CDR3 is made up of 14 amino acids. The CDR3 DNA reads TGTGCCAGCAGTGCCCCTGGGGGGCACGGGGAGCTGTTTTTT. This translates into CASSAPGGHGELFF.

This clone turned up a few times. The gene calls are TRBV5-1 and TRBJ2-3, with 7 bases fitting TRBD1. The trim removed 9 bases at V and 6 bases at J, leaving 16 bases unmatched. Looked up from germline, CDR1 is SGHRS and CDR2 is YFSETQ. The CDR3 runs 15 residues. The CDR3 loop is CANTKTGQRVDTQYF. For the CDR3, the DNA is TGCGCCAACACAAAGACAGGGCAAAGGGTTGATACGCAGTATTTT.

V is TRBV19 and J is TRBJ2-6; D not resolved. V lost 4 bases and J 0 bases, leaving 13 bases between the germline ends. This CDR3 comprises 17 residues. Germline V lookup: CDR1 LNHDA, CDR2 SQIVND (reference sequence). CDR3 amino acids: CASSNWAVSSGANVLTF. The CDR3 bases are TGTGCCAGTAGTAATTGGGCGGTGAGCTCTGGGGCCAACGTCCTGACTTTC.

The chain employs TRBV5-8 and TRBJ2-5, with 8 bases identical to TRBD2. V was clipped by 0 bases and J by 4 bases; unmatched bases: 14. Germline V gene sequence: CDR1 SGHTS, CDR2 YDEGEE. This CDR3 is 18 amino acids long. CDR3 nucleotide sequence: TGTGCCAGCAGCTTGGGGTTGGTCCGGGGGGGAAGCGGAGAGACCCAGTACTTC. This translates into CASSLGLVRGGSGETQYF.

The rearrangement uses TRBV5-1 and TRBJ1-1; 7 nucleotides agree with TRBD1. V was clipped by 5 bases and J by 0 bases; unmatched bases: 4. Germline CDR1 SGHRS, CDR2 YFSETQ. This CDR3 has 14 residues. The CDR3 DNA sequence: TGCGCCAGCAGAACCGGGACAGTGAACACTGAAGCTTTCTTT. This translates into CASRTGTVNTEAFF.

There are a few counts of this clone. The rearrangement joins TRBV11-2 to TRBJ1-4, with D perhaps matching TRBD1 (5 bases). The CDR3 is 14 residues long. CDR1 and CDR2 from the germline V gene are SGHAT and FQNNGV. The V gene lost 1 base and the J gene lost 5 bases, with 8 bases spanning the gap. The CDR3 sequence: CASSLGRGNEKLFF. The CDR3 nucleotides are TGTGCCAGCAGCTTAGGGAGGGGAAATGAAAAACTGTTTTTT. Using reference TRBV11-2 and TRBJ1-4 for the parts outside the CDR3, the full variable domain is EAGVAQSPRYKIIEKRQSVAFWCNPISGHATLYWYQQILGQGPKLLIQFQNNGVVDDSQLPKDRFSAERLKGVDSTLKIQPAKLEDSAVYLCASSLGRGNEKLFFGSGTQLSVL.